Listed below are T cell receptor beta chains from one sample, sequenced in a study of blood T cells in healthy people across ages. MiXCR, run by TCRdb on the 5' RACE reads, gives a single entry per CDR3 protein. The repertoire holds over a million distinct CDR3 sequences, with approximately 40% as singletons. Sequencing was carried out using blood. These receptors came from a woman under 30 in good health. The CDR3 runs from the conserved cysteine through the conserved F or W. Each record gives: J gene, V gene, CDR3 protein.

>TRBJ1-2|TRBV12-3/TRBV12-4
CASSPTPQGDGYTF
>TRBJ1-2|TRBV2
CASSLHETGRGYTF
>TRBJ1-1|TRBV20-1
CSARRAVGGITEAFF
>TRBJ2-1|TRBV7-2
CASSLVALSDRRADEQFF
>TRBJ1-1|TRBV9
CASSVDSGTEAFF
>TRBJ2-3|TRBV15
CATGSKLASSTDTQYF
>TRBJ1-1|TRBV5-1
CASSPSDLTEAFF
>TRBJ2-3|TRBV6-5
CACSSLTDTQYF
>TRBJ2-3|TRBV12-3/TRBV12-4
CASSPPGITDTQYF
>TRBJ2-3|TRBV14
CASSHPNTDTQYF
>TRBJ2-1|TRBV20-1
CSATPPGLNNEQFF
>TRBJ1-6|TRBV7-2
CASSLQGTGNNSPLHF
>TRBJ2-5|TRBV5-1
CASSPTSGSYQETQYF
>TRBJ2-6|TRBV20-1
CSAATIFDRDSGANVLTF
>TRBJ2-3|TRBV2
CAGGGLGGASTDTQYF
>TRBJ1-6|TRBV3-1
CASSPGQGKGSSYNSPLHF
>TRBJ2-5|TRBV20-1
CSASMGSSGKSQYF
>TRBJ2-4|TRBV11-2
CACSPPGLAGAKNIQYF
>TRBJ2-1|TRBV20-1
CSASDRADYNEQFF
>TRBJ2-4|TRBV2
CASSEQGGNIQYF
>TRBJ2-7|TRBV6-1
CASSEQRGQTVVSFYEQYF
>TRBJ2-7|TRBV10-3
CAISGPGSPSYEQYF
>TRBJ2-2|TRBV5-1
CASLKGSTGELFF